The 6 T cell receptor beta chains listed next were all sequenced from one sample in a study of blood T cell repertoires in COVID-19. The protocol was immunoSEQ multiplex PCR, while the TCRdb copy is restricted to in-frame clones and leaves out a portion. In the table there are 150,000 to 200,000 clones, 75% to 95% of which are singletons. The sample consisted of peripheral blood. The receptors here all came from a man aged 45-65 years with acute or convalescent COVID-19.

The CDR3 DNA follows: TGTGCCAGCAGTGAGGGGCAGCGGGGCTTGGGTACCGGGGAGCTGTTTTTT. Encoded protein: CASSEGQRGLGTGELFF. The V gene is TRBV2, the J gene TRBJ2-2; 7 nucleotides agree with TRBD2. The length of the CDR3 is 17 residues. V shed 3 bases, J shed 5 bases, and the junction held 12 bases outside the gene matches. Per germline, CDR1 SNHLY and CDR2 FYNNEI.

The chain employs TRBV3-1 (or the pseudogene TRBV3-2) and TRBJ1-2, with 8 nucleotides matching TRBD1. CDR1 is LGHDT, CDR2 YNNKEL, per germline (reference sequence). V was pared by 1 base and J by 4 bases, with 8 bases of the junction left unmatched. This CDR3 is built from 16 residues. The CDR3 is CASSQGARTGSYGYTF. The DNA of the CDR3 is TGTGCCAGCAGCCAAGGGGCTCGGACAGGGAGCTATGGCTACACCTTC.

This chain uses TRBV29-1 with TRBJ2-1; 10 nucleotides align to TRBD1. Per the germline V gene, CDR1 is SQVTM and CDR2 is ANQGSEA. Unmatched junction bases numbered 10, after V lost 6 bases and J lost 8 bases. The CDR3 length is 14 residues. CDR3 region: CSVADRGQRYEQFF. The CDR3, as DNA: TGCAGCGTAGCAGACAGGGGGCAAAGGTATGAGCAGTTCTTC.

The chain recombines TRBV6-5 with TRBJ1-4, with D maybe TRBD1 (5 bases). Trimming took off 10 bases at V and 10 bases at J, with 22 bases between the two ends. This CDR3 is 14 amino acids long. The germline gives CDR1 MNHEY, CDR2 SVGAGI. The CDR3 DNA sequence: TGTGCCACGCGGGGCGGGGCTGGGTGGTCAAAACTGTTTTTT. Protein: CATRGGAGWSKLFF.

The CDR3 protein is CASSQDGTGGETQYF. DNA of the CDR3: TGCGCCAGCAGCCAAGATGGGACAGGGGGGGAGACCCAGTACTTC. The chain links TRBV4-3 to TRBJ2-5; 11 bases line up with TRBD1. V shed 0 bases and J 5 bases; nucleotides not matched to a gene: 2. From germline, CDR1 is LGHNA and CDR2 YSLEER. The CDR3 extends over 15 amino acids.

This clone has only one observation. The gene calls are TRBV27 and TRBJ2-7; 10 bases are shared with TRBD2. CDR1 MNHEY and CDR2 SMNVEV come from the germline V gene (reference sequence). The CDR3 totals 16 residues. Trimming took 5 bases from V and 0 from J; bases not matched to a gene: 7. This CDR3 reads CASSIAGTSASYEQYF. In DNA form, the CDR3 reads TGTGCCAGCAGTATAGCTGGGACTAGCGCCTCCTACGAGCAGTACTTC.